Below are 25 T cell receptor beta chains sequenced from a single sample in a study of T cells after yellow fever vaccination. One entry per CDR3 protein results from TCRdb running MiXCR on the 5' RACE reads. This table has under 600,000 distinct CDR3 sequences, approximately 13% appearing once. The source was PBMCs, collected on the day of the yellow fever booster vaccination. Source of these receptors: a man aged 25-45 years who received the YFV17D yellow fever vaccine.

The rearrangement links TRBV15 to TRBJ2-1; no definite D call. Germline V gives CDR1 LNHNV, CDR2 YYDKDF (reference sequence). The CDR3 covers 15 residues. V dropped 0 bases and J dropped 4 bases, with 10 bases sitting between them. DNA of the CDR3: TGTGCCACCAGCAGAGAGCCAGCTGGGTACAATGAGCAGTTCTTC. This codes for CATSREPAGYNEQFF.

This clonotype was observed a few times. The chain combines TRBV7-2 with TRBJ2-7, with TRBD2 as a possible D gene (6 bases). CDR1 and CDR2 from the germline V gene are SGHTA and FQGNSA. V was shortened by 0 bases and J by 4 bases, with 16 bases between the two germline ends. The CDR3 covers 16 residues. The CDR3 coding sequence is TGTGCCAGCAGCTTAGCGTATGGCCGAGGAGGGTACGAGCAGTACTTC. Residues: CASSLAYGRGGYEQYF.

The J gene is TRBJ1-5, the V gene TRBV20-1; weak D call: TRBD1 (6 bases). This CDR3 contains 16 residues. Trimming removed 0 bases from V and 2 bases from J, with 14 bases in between. Germline CDR1 reads DFQATT; CDR2 reads SNEGSKA (reference sequence). CDR3 coding DNA: TGCAGTGCTAGAGATGGAGCAGGGGCGGGCAATCAGCCCCAGCATTTT. Amino acid sequence: CSARDGAGAGNQPQHF.

The chain combines TRBV6-5 with TRBJ2-7; the match to TRBD1 covers 10 bases. Unmatched junction bases numbered 7, after V lost 5 bases and J lost 3 bases. Germline assignment: CDR1 MNHEY and CDR2 SVGAGI. The CDR3 sequence is 15 residues long. The CDR3 protein is CASSHIRTGGYEQYF. The CDR3 nucleotides read TGTGCCAGCAGTCACATCAGGACAGGGGGCTACGAGCAGTACTTC.

This clonotype has more than one count but fewer than ten. This rearrangement joins TRBV27 to TRBJ2-3; D call uncertain. The CDR3 sequence is 14 residues long. V was clipped by 1 base and J by 4 bases, with 9 bases between them. Looked up from germline, CDR1 is MNHEY and CDR2 is SMNVEV (reference sequence). Written as DNA, the CDR3 is TGTGCCAGCAGTTTATTAGGACGGGCAGATACGCAGTATTTT. This codes for CASSLLGRADTQYF.

This clonotype occurred a few times. V and J are TRBV5-4 and TRBJ2-7; TRBD1 aligns across 11 bases. In germline, CDR1 is SGHNT, CDR2 YYREEE (reference sequence). After removal of 4 bases from V and 5 bases from J, the junction contained 8 bases not matched to a gene. CDR3 length: 15 residues. The CDR3 loop reads CASSEDRGLLHEQYF. Written as DNA, the CDR3 is TGTGCCAGCAGCGAGGACAGGGGGCTTTTACACGAGCAGTACTTC. The entire variable domain, with the rest obtained from reference TRBV5-4 and TRBJ2-7, is as follows: ETGVTQSPTHLIKTRGQQVTLRCSSQSGHNTVSWYQQALGQGPQFIFQYYREEENGRGNFPPRFSGLQFPNYSSELNVNALELDDSALYLCASSEDRGLLHEQYFGPGTRLTVT.

This chain uses TRBV28 with TRBJ2-1; tentative D call: TRBD1 (5 bases). V was shortened by 9 bases and J by 9 bases, with 21 bases between the two germline ends. The CDR3 is 14 residues long. Germline V lookup: CDR1 MDHEN, CDR2 SYDVKM. Written as DNA, the CDR3 is TGTGCCAGTACCCCGACGGACATCTTGATTGAGCAGTTCTTC. Encoded protein: CASTPTDILIEQFF.

As DNA, the CDR3 is TGTGCCTGGAGTGTTGGCGGGAGTAGAACAGATACGCAGTATTTT. Residues: CAWSVGGSRTDTQYF. This chain connects TRBV30 to TRBJ2-3; 7 positions match TRBD2. J was trimmed by 3 bases and V by 0 bases; bases with no gene match: 6. The CDR3 contains 15 residues. Germline values: CDR1 GTSNPN, CDR2 SVGIG (reference sequence).

This clonotype was seen only a few times. This sequence joins TRBV3-1 and TRBJ2-2; 15 bases agree with TRBD2. CDR3 length: 19 amino acids. The germline CDR1 and CDR2 sequences are LGHDT and YNNKEL (reference sequence). V lost 0 bases, J lost 7 bases, and 9 bases stayed unmatched. Written as DNA, the CDR3 is TGTGCCAGCAGCCAAGAGTGGACTAGCGGGAGGGCCCTCGGCGGGGAGCTGTTTTTT. This translates into CASSQEWTSGRALGGELFF.

This clonotype came up a few times. The V and J genes are TRBV20-1 and TRBJ2-3, with TRBD2 matching over 10 bases. Germline trimming cut 4 bases from V and 8 bases from J; bases unmatched to any gene: 12. Germline V gene sequence: CDR1 DFQATT, CDR2 SNEGSKA (reference sequence). The CDR3 is 15 residues long. CDR3 residues: CSAMRTSGPQATQYF. As DNA, the CDR3 is TGCAGTGCTATGCGGACTAGCGGACCTCAGGCTACGCAGTATTTT.

This clonotype is a singleton in its sample. The chain joins TRBV7-9 to TRBJ2-5; a weak D match, TRBD2 (5 bases). The CDR3 runs 15 residues. The V gene's germline CDR1 is SEHNR and CDR2 FQNEAQ (reference sequence). The germline V and J ends were trimmed by 5 bases and 4 bases, with 17 bases remaining between them. This CDR3 is CASSIVLGLSETQYF. Here the CDR3 DNA reads TGTGCCAGCAGCATTGTTCTAGGACTCTCAGAGACCCAGTACTTC.

This clonotype was seen only a few times. CDR3: CASSQERREEQYF. In DNA form, the CDR3 reads TGTGCCAGCAGCCAAGAAAGAAGGGAAGAGCAGTACTTC. J is TRBJ2-7 and V is TRBV3-1; D is unresolved. Trimming stripped 0 bases from V and 7 bases from J, with 10 bases between. CDR1 and CDR2 (germline): LGHDT, YNNKEL (reference sequence). This CDR3 region has 13 residues.

This clonotype was seen many times. The chain has TRBV20-1 and TRBJ1-1; no clear D gene. The CDR3 spans 16 residues. Germline CDR1 reads DFQATT; CDR2 reads SNEGSKA (reference sequence). Between the trimmed V and J ends, which lost 0 bases and 1 base, there was a span of 15 bases. The CDR3 loop reads CSARDLTETENTEAFF. The CDR3 DNA follows: TGCAGTGCTAGAGATCTTACAGAAACAGAGAACACTGAAGCTTTCTTT.

The V gene is TRBV25-1, the J gene TRBJ2-1; either TRBD1 or TRBD2 may supply D (5 bases each). V lost 4 bases, J lost 9 bases, and 31 bases lay in between. CDR1 and CDR2 (germline): MGHDK, SYGVNS. This CDR3 is 19 amino acids long. The CDR3 is CASSGGGHTARPYRSEQFF. In DNA, the CDR3 is TGTGCCAGCAGTGGAGGAGGACATACTGCCCGCCCCTACCGGAGTGAGCAGTTCTTC.

This chain joins TRBV18 and TRBJ1-5, with D tentatively TRBD1 (5 bases). The CDR3 consists of 14 residues. Germline assignment: CDR1 KGHSH and CDR2 LQKENI. Trimming took off 3 bases at V and 5 bases at J, with 11 bases between the two ends. CDR3 sequence: CASSPRDGHQPQHF. The CDR3 region has the DNA TGTGCCAGCTCACCCAGGGACGGACATCAGCCCCAGCATTTT.

The V gene is TRBV6-5, the J gene TRBJ2-3, with TRBD2 as a possible D gene (6 bases). CDR1 MNHEY and CDR2 SVGAGI come from the germline V gene. V was cut by 4 bases and J by 6 bases, with 20 bases left in between. The CDR3 runs to 16 residues. CDR3 loop: CASSSGNSRGGDTQYF. CDR3 DNA sequence: TGTGCCAGCAGTTCCGGGAATAGCCGGGGAGGCGATACGCAGTATTTT.

The chain combines TRBV7-2 with TRBJ2-3; D gene unclear. The CDR3 totals 15 residues. Germline assignment: CDR1 SGHTA and CDR2 FQGNSA. V dropped 5 bases and J dropped 1 base, with 13 bases sitting between them. In DNA, the CDR3 is TGTGCCAGCAGCCGTAGCCAAATCGGCACAGATACGCAGTATTTT. Its translation: CASSRSQIGTDTQYF.

This clonotype was seen only a few times. This chain links TRBV7-2 with TRBJ2-5; D gene ambiguous. Looked up from germline, CDR1 is SGHTA and CDR2 is FQGNSA. V was shortened by 7 bases and J by 3 bases, with 9 bases between the two germline ends. The CDR3 contains 12 residues. This CDR3 reads CASMMEKETQYF. CDR3 nucleotides: TGTGCCAGCATGATGGAGAAAGAGACCCAGTACTTC.

The gene calls are TRBV6-2 or TRBV6-3 and TRBJ2-7; perhaps TRBD1 as D (6 bases). The CDR3 covers 15 residues. The germline V gene has CDR1 MNHEY and CDR2 SVGEGT. Trimming took 0 bases from V and 5 from J, leaving 14 bases between them. The CDR3 here is CASSYSYQGTHEQYF. The DNA of the CDR3 is TGTGCCAGCAGTTACTCATACCAGGGGACGCACGAGCAGTACTTC.

This clonotype has a count of ten or more. As DNA, the CDR3 is TGTGCCAGCAGCTTAGTCCAGAATACTGAAGCTTTCTTT. It yields the protein CASSLVQNTEAFF. The chain recombines TRBV7-9 with TRBJ1-1; D gene unclear. V lost 1 base and J lost 5, with 8 bases in between. This CDR3 comprises 13 residues. Per germline, CDR1 SEHNR and CDR2 FQNEAQ (reference sequence).

The chain combines TRBV5-1 with TRBJ2-7; D is unresolved. Trimming pared 2 bases from V and 3 bases from J, leaving 15 bases between. The CDR3 spans 15 residues. Per the germline V gene, CDR1 is SGHRS and CDR2 is YFSETQ. The CDR3 sequence: CASSLTFRENYEQYF. The CDR3 nucleotides are TGCGCCAGCAGCTTAACCTTCCGTGAGAACTACGAGCAGTACTTC.

This clonotype was counted a few times. The rearrangement links TRBV19 to TRBJ2-1; TRBD2 agrees at 7 bases. This CDR3 spans 15 amino acids. In germline, CDR1 is LNHDA, CDR2 SQIVND (reference sequence). V trimming: 7 bases; J trimming: 0 bases; junction bases outside the gene matches: 6. In DNA, the CDR3 is TGTGCCAGTACAGCGGGGCAGTACTCCTACAATGAGCAGTTCTTC. Amino acid sequence: CASTAGQYSYNEQFF.

The chain couples TRBV5-1 to TRBJ2-3; tentatively, D is TRBD2 (6 bases). V lost 0 bases to trimming and J lost 2 bases, with 16 bases between them. The CDR3 extends over 17 amino acids. Germline assignment: CDR1 SGHRS and CDR2 YFSETQ. This CDR3 is CASSLGTSYVLTDTQYF. For the CDR3, the DNA is TGCGCCAGCAGCTTGGGTACTAGCTACGTCCTCACAGATACGCAGTATTTT.

This clonotype was counted a few times. The J gene is TRBJ2-3, the V gene TRBV29-1, with 8 positions matching TRBD2. The CDR3 runs 14 residues. Germline lookup yields CDR1 SQVTM and CDR2 ANQGSEA. The CDR3 protein is CGAPLAGVRDTQYF. DNA for the CDR3: TGCGGGGCCCCCCTAGCGGGTGTTCGAGATACGCAGTATTTT.

The chain links TRBV18 to TRBJ2-1; 8 bases are a match to TRBD2. Germline CDR1 is KGHSH and CDR2 is LQKENI. This CDR3 spans 16 amino acids. Losses at the gene ends were 5 bases for V and 7 bases for J; bases not matched to a gene: 13. CDR3 bases: TGTGCCAGCTCAGGAGGCCCAGCGGGAGTCAGTAATGAGCAGTTCTTC. It codes for CASSGGPAGVSNEQFF. Full variable domain (outside the CDR3, taken from reference TRBV18 and TRBJ2-1): NAGVMQNPRHLVRRRGQEARLRCSPMKGHSHVYWYRQLPEEGLKFMVYLQKENIIDESGMPKERFSAEFPKEGPSILRIQQVVRGDSAAYFCASSGGPAGVSNEQFFGPGTRLTVL.